This T cell receptor (beta chain) comes out of a study of Graves' ophthalmopathy and Graves' hyperthyroidism. The TCR beta CDR3 regions underwent amplification from RNA transcripts. A first-round RT-PCR used HTBI primers, followed by a second-round multiplex PCR. Each CDR3 protein is one row after TCRdb ran MiXCR on the multiplex PCR reads. Of around 1,200,000 distinct CDR3 sequences in the sample, about 40% were seen once. Per germline, CDR1 SGHVS and CDR2 FNYEAQ. The CDR3 length is 15 residues. Unmatched junction bases numbered 7, after V lost 5 bases and J lost 2 bases. Source material: peripheral blood or thyroid tissue (not recorded which). The V gene is TRBV7-6, the J gene TRBJ2-7; 9 bases fit TRBD2. This sequence was found in an adult man with Graves' hyperthyroidism. CDR3 sequence (DNA): TGTGCCAGCAGCCTCCATCCTAGCGGGACCTACGAGCAGTACTTC. It translates to CASSLHPSGTYEQYF.